This T cell receptor beta chain stems from a study of OX40 agonist ivuxolimab in advanced cancers. Across the whole study: The mean age was roughly 60 years, ranging from about 23 to 79, with more than 70% of participants male.

Sequencing was performed with immunoSEQ multiplex PCR; in TCRdb, only in-frame clones are kept and a portion is missing. The table has over 75,000 clones, approximately 88% seen once. To note about this clone: Its antigen remains unknown.

Overall study findings and caveats: Nonresponders, in some cases, also had low normalized T-cell clonal expansion.

Per germline, CDR1 MNHNS and CDR2 SASEGT. The CDR3 is 16 residues long. V dropped 0 bases and J dropped 2; count of bases not matched to a gene: 7. The gene calls are TRBV6-1 and TRBJ2-7; 7 bases are shared with TRBD2. This TCR derives from an adult with an advanced solid tumor such as melanoma, head and neck, liver or kidney cancer. Sequenced material: CD4+ or CD8+ T cells sorted from blood, taken in a trial of the OX40 agonist ivuxolimab. The CDR3 DNA is TGTGCCAGCAGTGAAGCTGCACTAGCGAACCCCTACGAGCAGTACTTC. Translating gives CASSEAALANPYEQYF.